The present entry profiles one T cell receptor beta chain with its context. Its specificity is unknown. This specimen comes from a study of beta chain features in type 1 diabetes. Sequencing targeted expressed TCRB transcripts, as all isolated RNA had been reverse transcribed. Generated by immunoSEQ multiplex PCR, the TCRdb table keeps only in-frame clones and is missing some. The sample lists a few hundred thousand clones, 9.6% occurring once. Germline CDR1 and CDR2: WNHNN and SYGVQD (reference sequence). Trimming shortened V by 6 bases and J by 1 base, and 12 bases separated the two germline ends. This CDR3 contains 14 residues. By way of CD45RO/CCR7/CD25/CD127/CD95/CD27, the CD4+ regulatory, stem cell-like memory, central memory and naive cells were sorted. Whole-study results and caveats: High TCR expression in some cells could lead to their over-representation in cDNA sequencing. Reduced insertions and increased deletions marked VDJ junctions in type 1 diabetes patients. Type 1 diabetes patients had TCRB CDR3s that were shorter (moderately but significantly so) in all four CD4+ subsets. Patients showed naive, central memory and Treg TCRB repertoires that appeared more similar than those of healthy donors.

This clonotype was sampled from a man aged 25 to 40 with type 1 diabetes. V usage is TRBV10-1 and J usage is TRBJ1-1; D might be TRBD1 (6 bases). The sequenced material came from central memory CD4+ T cells from blood. For the CDR3, the DNA is TGCGCCAGCAGGGAACAGGGTCCGAACACTGAAGCTTTCTTT. The encoded protein is CASREQGPNTEAFF.